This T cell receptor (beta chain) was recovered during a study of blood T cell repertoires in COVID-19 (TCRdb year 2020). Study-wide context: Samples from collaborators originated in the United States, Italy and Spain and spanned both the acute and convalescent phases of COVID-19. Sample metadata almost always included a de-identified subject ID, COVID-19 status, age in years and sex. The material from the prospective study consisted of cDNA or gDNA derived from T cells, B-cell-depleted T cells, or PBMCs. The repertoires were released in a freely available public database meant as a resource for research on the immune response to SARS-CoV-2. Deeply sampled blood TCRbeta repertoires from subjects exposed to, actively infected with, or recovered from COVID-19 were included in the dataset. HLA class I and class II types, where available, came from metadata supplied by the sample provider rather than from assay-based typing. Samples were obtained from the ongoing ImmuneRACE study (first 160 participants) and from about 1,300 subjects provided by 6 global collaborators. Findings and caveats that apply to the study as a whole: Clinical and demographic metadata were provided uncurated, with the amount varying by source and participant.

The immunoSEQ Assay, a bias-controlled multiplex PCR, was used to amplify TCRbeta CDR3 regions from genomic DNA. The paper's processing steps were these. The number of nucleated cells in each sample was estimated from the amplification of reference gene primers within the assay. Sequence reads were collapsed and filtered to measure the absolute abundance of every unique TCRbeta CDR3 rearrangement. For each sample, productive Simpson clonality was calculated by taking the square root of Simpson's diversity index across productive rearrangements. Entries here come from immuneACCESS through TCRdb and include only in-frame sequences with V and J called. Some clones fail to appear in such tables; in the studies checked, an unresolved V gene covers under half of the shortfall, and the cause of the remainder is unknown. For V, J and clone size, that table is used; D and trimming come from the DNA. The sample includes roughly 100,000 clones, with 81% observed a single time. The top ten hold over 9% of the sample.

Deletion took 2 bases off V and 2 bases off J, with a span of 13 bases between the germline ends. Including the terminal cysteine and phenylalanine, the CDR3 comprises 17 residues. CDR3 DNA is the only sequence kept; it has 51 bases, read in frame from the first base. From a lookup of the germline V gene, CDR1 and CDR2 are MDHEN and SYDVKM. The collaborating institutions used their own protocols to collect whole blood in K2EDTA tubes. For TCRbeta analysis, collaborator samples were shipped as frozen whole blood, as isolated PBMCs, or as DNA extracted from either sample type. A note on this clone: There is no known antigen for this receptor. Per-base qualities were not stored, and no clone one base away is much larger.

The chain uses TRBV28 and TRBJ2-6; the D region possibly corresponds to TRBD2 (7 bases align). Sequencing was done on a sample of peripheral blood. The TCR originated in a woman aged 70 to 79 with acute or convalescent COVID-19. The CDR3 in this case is CASSLPRGGTGANVLTF. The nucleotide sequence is TGTGCCAGCAGTTTACCGAGGGGGGGGACTGGGGCCAACGTCCTGACTTTC.